The next 8 T cell receptor beta chains were all read from a single sample in a study of T cell responses to AZD1222 COVID-19 vaccine. The data were produced by immunoSEQ multiplex PCR, yet TCRdb's version contains in-frame clones alone and is incomplete. The table records approximately 88,000 clones, almost 80% of them present only once. Sequenced here: peripheral blood, sampled on day 0 of AZD1222 vaccination. These receptors were taken from an adult in good health.

J is TRBJ2-1 and V is TRBV11-3, with 9 bases matching TRBD2. The J segment lost 6 bases and the V segment lost 4 bases, leaving 10 bases of the junction unmatched. The CDR3 sequence is 16 residues long. Germline V gene data show CDR1 as SGHNT and CDR2 as YENEEA. The CDR3 coding sequence is TGTGCCAGCAGCTCATATGCGCGGGAGGGGGCCAATGAGCAGTTCTTC. This gives the protein CASSSYAREGANEQFF.

The chain has TRBV18 and TRBJ2-7, with 7 bases matching TRBD2. This CDR3 has 13 residues. Unmatched junction bases numbered 0, after V lost 0 bases and J lost 4 bases. CDR1 is KGHSH and CDR2 is LQKENI in the germline V gene. The CDR3 here is CASSPPGGYEQYF. In DNA, the CDR3 is TGTGCCAGCTCACCACCGGGGGGGTACGAGCAGTACTTC.

This chain connects TRBV19 to TRBJ2-1; possibly TRBD2 for D (7 bases). Germline CDR1 LNHDA, CDR2 SQIVND (reference sequence). The CDR3 loop spans 15 amino acids. Trimming stripped 8 bases from V and 13 bases from J, with 27 bases between. Here the CDR3 reads CASARGAAAEQNQFF. The CDR3 DNA follows: TGTGCCAGTGCACGGGGGGCAGCGGCCGAGCAAAACCAGTTCTTC.

The V call is TRBV28, the J call TRBJ2-7; the match to TRBD1 covers 8 bases. Germline V gives CDR1 MDHEN, CDR2 SYDVKM. Trimming took 7 bases from V and 3 from J; bases not matched to a gene: 2. The CDR3 runs to 12 residues. CDR3: CASTGGGYEQYF. Written as DNA, the CDR3 is TGTGCCAGCACAGGGGGCGGCTACGAGCAGTACTTC.

V and J are TRBV11-2 and TRBJ2-2, with D possibly matching TRBD2 (5 bases). This CDR3 is built from 15 residues. Between the trimmed V and J ends, which lost 4 bases and 0 bases, there was a span of 9 bases. CDR1 is SGHAT and CDR2 is FQNNGV in the germline V gene. CDR3 in DNA: TGTGCCAGCAGCTGGAGGCAAGCGAACACCGGGGAGCTGTTTTTT. Translation: CASSWRQANTGELFF.

V gene TRBV19 combines with J gene TRBJ1-5, with a weak D call TRBD1 (6 bases). Trimming pared 7 bases from V and 3 bases from J, leaving 16 bases between. The CDR3 length is 15 residues. From germline, CDR1 is LNHDA and CDR2 SQIVND (reference sequence). The CDR3 is CASNDRLFSNQPQHF. The CDR3 DNA is TGTGCCAGTAACGACAGGTTGTTTTCCAATCAGCCCCAGCATTTT.

J is TRBJ2-1 and V is TRBV5-1; 11 bases are a match to TRBD1. J was trimmed by 5 bases and V by 4 bases; bases with no gene match: 2. Germline V lookup: CDR1 SGHRS, CDR2 YFSETQ. This CDR3 region has 14 residues. The CDR3 reads CASSADRGHNEQFF. As DNA, the CDR3 is TGCGCCAGCAGCGCGGACAGGGGGCACAATGAGCAGTTCTTC.

This clone was counted a single time. V is TRBV13 and J is TRBJ2-1; no reliable D call. Per the germline V gene, CDR1 is PRHDT and CDR2 is FYEKMQ (reference sequence). The CDR3 has 15 amino acids. Trimming took off 3 bases at V and 0 bases at J, with 9 bases between the two ends. CDR3 DNA: TGTGCCAGCAGCTTCGACTCGAGCTCCTACAATGAGCAGTTCTTC. Protein product: CASSFDSSSYNEQFF.